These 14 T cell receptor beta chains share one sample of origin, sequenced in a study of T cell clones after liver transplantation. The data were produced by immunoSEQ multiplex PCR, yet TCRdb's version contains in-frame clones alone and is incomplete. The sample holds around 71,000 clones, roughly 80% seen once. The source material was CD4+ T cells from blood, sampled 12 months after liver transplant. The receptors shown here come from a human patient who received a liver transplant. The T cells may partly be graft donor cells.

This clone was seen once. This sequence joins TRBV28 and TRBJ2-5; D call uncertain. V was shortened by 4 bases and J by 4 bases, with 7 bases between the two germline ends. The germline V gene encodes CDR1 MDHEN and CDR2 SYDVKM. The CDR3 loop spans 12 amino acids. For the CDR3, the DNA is TGTGCCAGCAGTTCACCCGTAGAGACCCAGTACTTC. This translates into CASSSPVETQYF.

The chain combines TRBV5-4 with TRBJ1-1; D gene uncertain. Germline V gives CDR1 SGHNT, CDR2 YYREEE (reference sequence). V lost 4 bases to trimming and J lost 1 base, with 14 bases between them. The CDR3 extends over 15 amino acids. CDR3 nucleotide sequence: TGTGCCAGCAGCCCGCCGGGGATTACGAACACTGAAGCTTTCTTT. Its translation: CASSPPGITNTEAFF.

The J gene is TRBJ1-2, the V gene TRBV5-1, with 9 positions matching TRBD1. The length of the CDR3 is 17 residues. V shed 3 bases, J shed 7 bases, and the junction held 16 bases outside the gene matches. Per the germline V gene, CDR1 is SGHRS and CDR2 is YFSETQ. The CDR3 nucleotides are TGCGCCAGCAGCTCCCCAATCGGGACAGGGATCCCGAGTGGCTACACCTTC. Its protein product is CASSSPIGTGIPSGYTF.

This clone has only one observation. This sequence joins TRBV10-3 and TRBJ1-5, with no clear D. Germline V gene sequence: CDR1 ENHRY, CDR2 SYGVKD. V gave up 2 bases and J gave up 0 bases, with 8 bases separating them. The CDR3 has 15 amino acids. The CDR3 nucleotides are TGTGCCATCAGTGAGATGGGGAGTAGCAATCAGCCCCAGCATTTT. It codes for CAISEMGSSNQPQHF.

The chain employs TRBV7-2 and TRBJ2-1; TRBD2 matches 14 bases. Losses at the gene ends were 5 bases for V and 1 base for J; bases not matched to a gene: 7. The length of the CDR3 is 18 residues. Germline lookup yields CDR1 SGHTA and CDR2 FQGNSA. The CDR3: CASSDRLAGGPSYNEQFF. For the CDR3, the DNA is TGTGCCAGCAGCGATCGACTAGCGGGAGGGCCGTCCTACAATGAGCAGTTCTTC. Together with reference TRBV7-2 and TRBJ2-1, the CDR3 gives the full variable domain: GAGVSQSPSNKVTEKGKDVELRCDPISGHTALYWYRQSLGQGLEFLIYFQGNSAPDKSGLPSDRFSAERTGGSVSTLTIQRTQQEDSAVYLCASSDRLAGGPSYNEQFFGPGTRLTVL.

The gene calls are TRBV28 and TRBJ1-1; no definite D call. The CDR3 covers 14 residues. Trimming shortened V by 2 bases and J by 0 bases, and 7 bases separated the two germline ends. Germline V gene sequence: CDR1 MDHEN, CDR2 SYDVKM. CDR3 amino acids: CASSLVTVNTEAFF. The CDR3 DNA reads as TGTGCCAGCAGTTTAGTGACGGTGAACACTGAAGCTTTCTTT.

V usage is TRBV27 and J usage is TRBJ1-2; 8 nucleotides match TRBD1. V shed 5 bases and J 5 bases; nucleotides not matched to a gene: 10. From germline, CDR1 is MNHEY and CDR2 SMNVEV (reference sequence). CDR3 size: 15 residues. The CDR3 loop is CASSLSHRGAYGYTF. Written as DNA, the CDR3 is TGTGCCAGCAGTCTCTCCCACAGGGGGGCGTATGGCTACACCTTC.

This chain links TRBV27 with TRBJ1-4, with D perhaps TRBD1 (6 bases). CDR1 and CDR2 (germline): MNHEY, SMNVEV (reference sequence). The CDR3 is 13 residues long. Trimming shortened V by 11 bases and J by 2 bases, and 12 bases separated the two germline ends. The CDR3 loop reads CARRTATNEKLFF. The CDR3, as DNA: TGTGCCCGCCGGACAGCGACTAATGAAAAACTGTTTTTT.

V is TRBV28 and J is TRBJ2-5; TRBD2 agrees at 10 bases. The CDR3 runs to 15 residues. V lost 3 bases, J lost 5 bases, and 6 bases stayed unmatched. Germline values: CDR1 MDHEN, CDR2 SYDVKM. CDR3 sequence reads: CASSLPLAGVETQYF. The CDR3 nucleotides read TGTGCCAGCAGTTTGCCTCTAGCGGGAGTGGAGACCCAGTACTTC.

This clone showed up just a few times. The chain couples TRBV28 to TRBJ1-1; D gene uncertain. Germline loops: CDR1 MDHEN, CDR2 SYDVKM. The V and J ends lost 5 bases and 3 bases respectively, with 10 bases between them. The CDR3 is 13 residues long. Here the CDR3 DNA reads TGTGCCAGCAGTCTTCACACTGACACTGAAGCTTTCTTT. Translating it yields CASSLHTDTEAFF.

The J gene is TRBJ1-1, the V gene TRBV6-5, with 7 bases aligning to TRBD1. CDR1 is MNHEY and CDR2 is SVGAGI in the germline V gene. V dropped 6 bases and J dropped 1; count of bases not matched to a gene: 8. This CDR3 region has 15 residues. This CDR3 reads CASRSDRARNTEAFF. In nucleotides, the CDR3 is TGTGCCAGCAGGTCCGACAGGGCGAGGAACACTGAAGCTTTCTTT.

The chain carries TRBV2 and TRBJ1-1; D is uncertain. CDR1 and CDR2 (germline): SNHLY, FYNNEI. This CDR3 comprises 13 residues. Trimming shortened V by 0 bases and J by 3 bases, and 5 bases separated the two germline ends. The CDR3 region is CASSEAQDTEAFF. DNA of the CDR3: TGTGCCAGCAGTGAAGCGCAAGACACTGAAGCTTTCTTT.

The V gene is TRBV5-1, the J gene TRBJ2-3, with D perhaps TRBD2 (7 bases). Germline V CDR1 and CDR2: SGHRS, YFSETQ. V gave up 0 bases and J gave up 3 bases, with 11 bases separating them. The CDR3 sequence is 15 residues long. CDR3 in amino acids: CASSLAKGGTDTQYF. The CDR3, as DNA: TGCGCCAGCAGCTTGGCTAAGGGGGGGACAGATACGCAGTATTTT. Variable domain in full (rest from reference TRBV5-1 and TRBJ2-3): KAGVTQTPRYLIKTRGQQVTLSCSPISGHRSVSWYQQTPGQGLQFLFEYFSETQRNKGNFPGRFSGRQFSNSRSEMNVSTLELGDSALYLCASSLAKGGTDTQYFGPGTRLTVL.

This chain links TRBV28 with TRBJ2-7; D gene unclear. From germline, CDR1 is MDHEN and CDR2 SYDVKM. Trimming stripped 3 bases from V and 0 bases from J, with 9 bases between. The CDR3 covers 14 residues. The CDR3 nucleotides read TGTGCCAGCAGTTTCCACCGAATCTCCTACGAGCAGTACTTC. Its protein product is CASSFHRISYEQYF.